What follows is one T cell receptor beta chain and its context. This clonotype was observed a few times. Its target antigen remains unknown. No base qualities exist here, and no much larger clone lies one base off it. The sample is drawn from a study of T cells after yellow fever vaccination (dated by TCRdb to about 2019). Background on the whole study: The SMART-Seq v4 Ultra Low Input RNA kit was used to prepare libraries from fractions with low cell numbers. To follow T-cell clones before and after both primary and booster YFV17D yellow fever vaccination, bulk TCR alpha and beta repertoires underwent longitudinal sequencing. Two healthy male donors, one aged 18 to 30 and one aged 30 to 39 years, were included in the cohort. Bulk PBMC replicates and cell subsets were isolated from blood drawn at multiple timepoints before and after both primary and secondary immunization. Here is what the overall study found, with its caveats: Because only two donors were included in the study, the extent to which the findings can be generalized is limited. A small fraction of clonotypes appeared in both the CD4 and CD8 compartments, likely as a result of convergent recombination. The secondary T-cell response was weaker than the primary response but faster, peaking on day 5 instead of day 15. Because abundant contaminating clonotypes from the bulk population could be contained in FACS-sorted repertoires, computational filtering was required. Most clones expanded after primary vaccination (around 96% of CD4 and roughly 91% of CD8) were re-detected after the booster, suggesting that broad memory maintenance occurred.

TCR cDNA was synthesized by 5'RACE template switching, which introduced a universal primer site and unique molecular identifiers. cDNA synthesis was primed from both the TCR alpha and TCR beta constant segments. Two PCR steps were used to amplify libraries, with sample barcodes and sequencing adapters being added in the second step. Sequencing of the libraries was done on either Illumina HiSeq 2500 (2x100 bp) or NovaSeq (2x150 bp). Concerning the study's data processing: Demultiplexing of reads and collapsing into UMI consensus sequences were performed with MIGEC, and V(D)J alignment was carried out with MiXCR. Vaccine-responding clonotypes were identified with edgeR using replicate PBMC samples, with FDR below 0.01 and a log2 fold change above 5 up to day 15 being required. Bulk clonotypes were assigned CD4 or CD8 identity according to which sequenced CD4 or CD8 repertoire held them at higher abundance. The raw public reads went through TCRdb reprocessing: fastp at Q25, MiXCR clone calling, in-frame beta chains kept. Under each unique CDR3 protein, matching rows form one entry showing the most common genes and DNA. The V and J calls, along with clone size, are taken from TCRdb and not from the paper's own processing. The sample has a few hundred thousand distinct CDR3 sequences on record, around a sixth of them singletons. The ten largest clones represent roughly 17% of the sample.

Ends trimmed: V by 3 bases, J by 4 bases; bases unmatched to a gene: 8. In the germline V gene (reference sequence), CDR1 corresponds to DFQATT and CDR2 to SNEGSKA. The CDR3 runs 14 amino acids, cysteine and phenylalanine included. Just CDR3 DNA is preserved here, 42 bases in frame from base 1. According to the study, the label for this sample's treatment or condition signals: live attenuated yellow fever vaccine strain. At every blood-draw timepoint, two biological replicates of bulk PBMCs were collected. A standard Ficoll-Paque protocol was used to isolate PBMCs from peripheral blood. TriZol was used to extract RNA from bulk PBMCs, CD4 and CD8 fractions, and dextramer-positive and dextramer-negative fractions.

This clonotype was sampled from a man aged 18 to 30 who received the YFV17D yellow fever vaccine. This receptor chain uses TRBV20-1 and TRBJ1-2; the central 7 bases match TRBD1. The sample here was PBMCs, taken 5 to 6 days after the first yellow fever vaccination. The DNA sequence reads TGCAGTGCTAGCACAGGGGATATTTTCTATGGCTACACCTTC. This is translated as CSASTGDIFYGYTF.